This T cell receptor (beta chain) stems from a study of graft-versus-host responses after intestinal transplantation (dated by TCRdb to about 2021). For context, the study as a whole: The transplants that recipients got were multivisceral, liver-intestinal, or isolated intestinal. Graft-versus-host and host-versus-graft alloreactive T cell clones were tracked in the graft, circulation and bone marrow after intestinal transplantation using bulk TCR-beta CDR3 sequencing. Donor T cell macrochimerism was defined as a peak of at least 4% donor T cells among recipient peripheral blood mononuclear cells. Every recipient was given anti-thymocyte globulin induction, then maintenance tacrolimus and steroids for two to three years. Alloreactive clones were identified by sequencing pre-transplant mixed lymphocyte reaction products and comparing these products with unstimulated pre-transplant donor and recipient T cells. The cohort enrolled some 23 intestinal transplant recipients including one retransplant, and a few patients lacking pretransplant specimens were excluded. Rather than being sequenced by the commercial service, samples from a few later patients were sequenced in-house on an Illumina MiSeq and processed with MiXCR. Overall study results and their limits: In patients with donor T cell macrochimerism, the allografts had high GvH to HvG T cell clonal ratios. The conclusions were limited by the relatively low number and heterogeneity of the intestinal transplant patients. GvH clones turned up in recipient bone marrow, with some appearing earlier in ileal mucosa or blood, a pattern consistent with an intestinal mucosal origin. Early after transplant, declines in HvG clones were associated with peak levels of circulating GvH clones.

The receptor library was made with the immunoSEQ multiplex PCR assay. For most patients, high-throughput TCR-beta CDR3 sequencing of genomic DNA was performed by Adaptive Biotechnologies. The paper's data handling went like this. Adaptive's ImmunoSEQ software supplied the TCR sequencing data for 15 to 20 patients, while MiXCR and VDJtools were used to process a few other patients. CDR3 nucleotide sequences shared between donor and recipient were removed because the origin of such sequences could not be assigned. Alloreactive clones required at least 2-fold expansion over unstimulated cells and minimum CFSE-low frequency of 0.002% (template counts) or 0.001% (read counts). Clones were considered mappable if detected in sequenced pre-transplant spleen, lymph node, or MLR CFSE-low populations of the donor or recipient. The cumulative frequency of alloreactive clones was calculated as a percentage of all sequences, weighted by copy number. Not all clones reach the TCRdb copy of this immuneACCESS table, which keeps in-frame sequences only. Checked studies attribute under half of the gap to unresolved V genes and leave the rest unexplained. V, J and clone size were drawn from that table, and D and trimming were deduced from the DNA. In all, the sample holds some 77,000 clones, and over 80% of those were seen once. The ten largest clones represent 0.55% to 0.75% of the sample.

A remark on this clone: Its recognized antigen is unknown. Per-base quality was not reported, and no clone a single base away is much larger than it.

The germline V end is reduced by 2 bases and the J end by 2 bases; junction bases left unmatched: 4. Based on the germline V gene, the CDR1 and CDR2 sequences are SGHDT and YYEEEE. From the cysteine up to the phenylalanine, the CDR3 has a length of 16 residues. CDR3 DNA only is kept here, 48 bases in frame from base 1. Blood samples were collected up to 4 times in the first month after transplant and then at least monthly when available. Source: PBMCs, taken 98 days after intestinal transplantation. The V and J segments used are TRBV5-6 and TRBJ2-7, and 13 junction bases match TRBD2. The source of this sequence is a human patient who received an intestinal transplant, so some T cells may come from the graft donor. DNA sequence: TGTGCCAGCAGCTTCGGGACTAGCGGGGATCCCTACGAGCAGTACTTC. Its translation is CASSFGTSGDPYEQYF.